One sample yielded the 27 T cell receptor beta chains listed below, sequenced in a study of shared clonotypes between healthy human individuals. Generated by immunoSEQ multiplex PCR, the TCRdb table keeps only in-frame clones and is missing some. The data show more than 550,000 clones, about 90% seen once. Sequencing was carried out using memory CD8+ T cells from PBMCs. Subset given: CD45RO+ cells pooled with CCR7-negative TemRA cells. The source is a man in his late teens or twenties in good health. Some clones in this sample may be carry-over from other donors' samples.

This clone has only a few counts. This chain links TRBV6-5 with TRBJ2-7, with D perhaps TRBD1 or TRBD2 (6 bases each). The V and J ends lost 10 bases and 4 bases respectively, with 20 bases between them. This CDR3 contains 14 residues. Germline V gene lookup returns CDR1 MNHEY and CDR2 SVGAGI. The CDR3 DNA is TGTGCCACTATCAAAAAGGGGGGCTTGTACGAGCAGTACTTC. As protein: CATIKKGGLYEQYF.

The chain has TRBV28 and TRBJ2-1; 10 bases map to TRBD2. V dropped 6 bases and J dropped 2; count of bases not matched to a gene: 10. The CDR3 spans 17 residues. Germline V gives CDR1 MDHEN, CDR2 SYDVKM. CDR3 in amino acids: CASSEAGGPIAYNEQFF. As DNA, the CDR3 is TGTGCCAGCAGCGAAGCGGGAGGGCCCATTGCCTACAATGAGCAGTTCTTC. Looking up the rest from reference TRBV28 and TRBJ2-1 gives the full variable domain: DVKVTQSSRYLVKRTGEKVFLECVQDMDHENMFWYRQDPGLGLRLIYFSYDVKMKEKGDIPEGYSVSREKKERFSLILESASTNQTSMYLCASSEAGGPIAYNEQFFGPGTRLTVL.

The chain couples TRBV5-1 to TRBJ1-2, with 8 nucleotides matching TRBD1. Germline loops: CDR1 SGHRS, CDR2 YFSETQ. V was clipped by 4 bases and J by 5 bases; unmatched bases: 4. This CDR3 comprises 13 residues. CDR3 protein: CASSHGTGYGYTF. In nucleotides, the CDR3 is TGCGCCAGCAGCCACGGGACAGGATATGGCTACACCTTC.

This rearrangement joins TRBV19 to TRBJ2-3; the match to TRBD2 covers 7 bases. Germline assignment: CDR1 LNHDA and CDR2 SQIVND (reference sequence). The CDR3 loop spans 18 amino acids. V lost 2 bases, J lost 1 base, and 12 bases stayed unmatched. The CDR3 nucleotides are TGTGCCAGTAGTATACTAGCGGTCATTGGATTGGGCACAGATACGCAGTATTTT. Protein sequence: CASSILAVIGLGTDTQYF.

This clone was observed a single time. At one of its ends the junction is not consistent with the germline gene, which may arise from a read error. The chain is built from TRBV12-5 and TRBJ2-1; the match to TRBD1 covers 11 bases. In germline, CDR1 is LGHNT, CDR2 FRNRAP. CDR3 length: 11 amino acids. The CDR3 bases are TGTGCTAGTGGTTTAGGACAGGGGGCGGTCTTC. Translated, it gives CASGLGQGAVF.

This rearrangement joins TRBV27 to TRBJ2-2, with 11 bases fitting TRBD1. CDR1 MNHEY and CDR2 SMNVEV come from the germline V gene (reference sequence). With 9 bases clipped from V and 5 bases from J, the junction kept 17 bases outside the gene matches. The CDR3 contains 18 residues. The CDR3 sequence is CARKSRDRGGGKTGELFF. CDR3 nucleotide sequence: TGTGCCAGGAAGAGCCGGGACAGGGGGGGTGGAAAGACCGGGGAGCTGTTTTTT.

The rearrangement joins TRBV25-1 to TRBJ2-7, with D possibly TRBD2 on 5 matching bases. This CDR3 region has 11 residues. Per the germline V gene, CDR1 is MGHDK and CDR2 is SYGVNS. Trimming pared 7 bases from V and 11 bases from J, leaving 15 bases between. The CDR3 here is CASTQGLEKYF. The CDR3, as DNA: TGTGCCAGCACCCAAGGACTTGAAAAGTACTTC.

This CDR3 is CAITTGQGLTDTQYF. The CDR3, as DNA: TGTGCCATCACTACGGGACAGGGGTTGACAGATACGCAGTATTTT. The chain is built from TRBV10-3 and TRBJ2-3, with TRBD1 identical over 10 bases. Germline V gene data show CDR1 as ENHRY and CDR2 as SYGVKD. The CDR3 has 15 residues. J lost 3 bases, V lost 7 bases, and 7 bases had no gene match.

A single count supports this clone. This rearrangement joins TRBV9 to TRBJ1-1; D ambiguous. Trimming took 3 bases from V and 2 from J, leaving 11 bases between them. CDR3 length: 14 amino acids. CDR1 and CDR2 (germline): SGDLS, YYNGEE. This CDR3 is CASSAGDRNTEAFF. Here the CDR3 DNA reads TGTGCCAGCAGCGCCGGAGACCGAAACACTGAAGCTTTCTTT.

This clone has a single count. J is TRBJ2-2 and V is TRBV5-5; D may be TRBD1 (5 bases). CDR3 length equals 14 residues. The germline V gene has CDR1 SGHKS and CDR2 YYEKEE (reference sequence). Trimming stripped 4 bases from V and 0 bases from J, with 7 bases between. CDR3 sequence: CASSPTANTGELFF. Written as DNA, the CDR3 is TGTGCCAGCAGCCCGACAGCGAACACCGGGGAGCTGTTTTTT.

The CDR3 here is CASSDSAGGDGANVLTF. CDR3 DNA: TGTGCCAGCAGTGACTCGGCAGGGGGAGATGGGGCCAACGTCCTGACTTTC. The V call is TRBV6-4, the J call TRBJ2-6; 7 bases line up with TRBD1. Germline V lookup: CDR1 MRHNA, CDR2 SNTAGT. J lost 3 bases, V lost 0 bases, and 5 bases had no gene match. This CDR3 contains 17 residues.

The CDR3 DNA sequence: TGTGCCAGCAGTTTTACAGGGGGCCAATCTGCCTATGGCTACACCTTC. This codes for CASSFTGGQSAYGYTF. The chain employs TRBV27 and TRBJ1-2; TRBD1 aligns across 9 bases. V dropped 3 bases and J dropped 4; count of bases not matched to a gene: 9. Germline V lookup: CDR1 MNHEY, CDR2 SMNVEV (reference sequence). The CDR3 extends over 16 amino acids.

The chain uses TRBV28 and TRBJ1-3, with D unclear. The germline V and J ends were trimmed by 3 bases and 0 bases, with 6 bases remaining between them. Germline CDR1 is MDHEN and CDR2 is SYDVKM. This CDR3 has 14 residues. The CDR3 is CASSFIRSGNTIYF. DNA of the CDR3: TGTGCCAGCAGTTTCATTCGCTCTGGAAACACCATATATTTT.

The chain couples TRBV21-1 to TRBJ2-6. TRBV21-1 is annotated as a pseudogene. The CDR3 covers 19 residues. The CDR3 nucleotides read TGTGCCAGCAGCAAAAGCCCCCGGGACCTTATCTCTGGGGCCAACGTCCTGACTTTC. Translated, it gives CASSKSPRDLISGANVLTF.

The rearrangement uses TRBV13 and TRBJ2-7; 7 nucleotides match TRBD2. Germline V lookup: CDR1 PRHDT, CDR2 FYEKMQ (reference sequence). J gave up 1 base and V 1 base, and 7 bases lay outside the gene matches. The CDR3 loop spans 16 amino acids. The CDR3 nucleotides read TGTGCCAGCAGCTTAGAAGCTAGCGGAAGGTCCTACGAGCAGTACTTC. Translating it yields CASSLEASGRSYEQYF.

This clone was found a few times. This chain joins TRBV27 and TRBJ2-4; TRBD1 is a possible D gene (6 bases). V dropped 6 bases and J dropped 6 bases, with 15 bases sitting between them. Germline V gene lookup returns CDR1 MNHEY and CDR2 SMNVEV (reference sequence). This CDR3 is 14 amino acids long. The CDR3 DNA follows: TGTGCCAGCAGACAGGGTCGTGGGGGAAACATTCAGTACTTC. This codes for CASRQGRGGNIQYF.

About this clone: An end of the junction differs from the germline gene, which may be a read error. The genes are TRBV6-5 and TRBJ1-2, with D unresolved. From germline, CDR1 is MNHEY and CDR2 SVGAGI. This CDR3 spans 14 amino acids. CDR3 sequence: CASSYSTVLGGYTF. CDR3 nucleotide sequence: TGTGCCAGCAGCTACTCGACCGTTCTAGGCGGCTACACCTTC.

This clone is a singleton in its sample. This rearrangement joins TRBV19 to TRBJ2-2; 11 positions match TRBD2. The CDR3 contains 19 residues. CDR1 and CDR2 (germline): LNHDA, SQIVND (reference sequence). V trimming: 5 bases; J trimming: 0 bases; junction bases outside the gene matches: 11. The CDR3 loop reads CASSPDSGTSGTNTGELFF. In nucleotides, the CDR3 is TGTGCCAGTAGTCCGGACAGCGGGACTAGCGGAACGAACACCGGGGAGCTGTTTTTT.

The genes are TRBV5-1 and TRBJ2-3; 8 bases match TRBD2. The germline CDR1 and CDR2 sequences are SGHRS and YFSETQ. V lost 3 bases and J lost 0; bases outside the gene matches: 3. This CDR3 has 15 residues. CDR3 sequence reads: CASSSASGSTDTQYF. CDR3 sequence (DNA): TGCGCCAGCAGCTCAGCTAGCGGGAGCACAGATACGCAGTATTTT.

This rearrangement joins TRBV7-2 to TRBJ1-1; 7 bases match TRBD1. The germline V gene encodes CDR1 SGHTA and CDR2 FQGNSA. With 5 bases clipped from V and 5 bases from J, the junction kept 17 bases outside the gene matches. The CDR3 spans 17 residues. The CDR3 nucleotides are TGTGCCAGCAGCCCGGGGACAGCTATTGGTGTCGGGACTGAAGCTTTCTTT. Its translation: CASSPGTAIGVGTEAFF.

This chain joins TRBV7-9 and TRBJ1-1; 7 positions match TRBD1. Trimming at V came to 5 bases and at J to 6 bases, leaving 6 bases not matched to a gene. CDR3 length: 13 residues. The germline V gene has CDR1 SEHNR and CDR2 FQNEAQ (reference sequence). The CDR3 DNA is TGTGCCAGCAGCCGACAGGGTGCCCCTGAAGCTTTCTTT. Translated, it gives CASSRQGAPEAFF.

The genes are TRBV7-9 and TRBJ2-3, with 10 bases identical to TRBD1. The CDR3 loop spans 16 amino acids. Looked up from germline, CDR1 is SEHNR and CDR2 is FQNEAQ (reference sequence). J lost 7 bases, V lost 5 bases, and 12 bases had no gene match. The CDR3 reads CASSTINGQGGHTQYF. CDR3 sequence (DNA): TGTGCCAGCAGCACGATAAACGGACAGGGGGGGCATACGCAGTATTTT. The full variable domain, with the rest looked up from reference TRBV7-9 and TRBJ2-3, is DTGVSQNPRHKITKRGQNVTFRCDPISEHNRLYWYRQTLGQGPEFLTYFQNEAQLEKSRLLSDRFSAERPKGSFSTLEIQRTEQGDSAMYLCASSTINGQGGHTQYFGPGTRLTVL.

The CDR3 nucleotides read TGCGCCAGCAGTCAAACGAAGGGACAGAGCTCCTACGAGCAGTACTTC. Amino acids: CASSQTKGQSSYEQYF. The gene calls are TRBV23-1 and TRBJ2-7; 7 bases are shared with TRBD1. TRBV23-1 is labeled an ORF, and its function is uncertain. The CDR3 runs to 16 residues. Trimming took 2 bases from V and 0 from J; bases not matched to a gene: 7.

This chain connects TRBV9 to TRBJ2-1, with D uncertain. CDR1 SGDLS and CDR2 YYNGEE come from the germline V gene. V lost 7 bases and J lost 1, with 9 bases in between. The CDR3 contains 13 residues. The CDR3 reads CASVTASYNEQFF. CDR3 in DNA: TGTGCCAGCGTAACGGCGTCCTACAATGAGCAGTTCTTC.

The gene calls are TRBV2 and TRBJ2-5, with D perhaps matching TRBD1 (5 bases). The CDR3 contains 13 residues. Trimming took off 7 bases at V and 2 bases at J, with 11 bases between the two ends. From germline, CDR1 is SNHLY and CDR2 FYNNEI. CDR3 loop: CASMQGWQETQYF. CDR3 nucleotides: TGTGCCAGCATGCAGGGTTGGCAAGAGACCCAGTACTTC.

The chain couples TRBV11-3 to TRBJ2-7; the D is unclear. The CDR3 is made up of 13 amino acids. Germline values: CDR1 SGHNT, CDR2 YENEEA. V gave up 5 bases and J gave up 5 bases, with 13 bases separating them. The CDR3 region has the DNA TGTGCCAGCAGCCCCCCGGATGGCAACGAGCAGTACTTC. Translating gives CASSPPDGNEQYF. Combining the CDR3 with reference TRBV11-3 and TRBJ2-7 gives the whole variable domain EAGVVQSPRYKIIEKKQPVAFWCNPISGHNTLYWYLQNLGQGPELLIRYENEEAVDDSQLPKDRFSAERLKGVDSTLKIQPAELGDSAVYLCASSPPDGNEQYFGPGTRLTVT.

The chain recombines TRBV7-9 with TRBJ2-4, with D unclear. Trimming took 5 bases from V and 7 from J, leaving 6 bases between them. The CDR3 spans 11 residues. Germline-derived CDR1 and CDR2 are SEHNR and FQNEAQ (reference sequence). CDR3 coding DNA: TGTGCCAGCAGCCATGACAACATTCAGTACTTC. It translates to CASSHDNIQYF.